These 5 T cell receptor beta chains originate from one sample sequenced in a study of shared clonotypes between healthy human individuals. The table came from immunoSEQ multiplex PCR; TCRdb's copy has only in-frame clones and leaves some out. The sample has 2 million to 2.5 million clones, approximately 96% seen once; the top ten hold around 0.13%. Sequences were obtained from naive CD4+ T cells sorted from blood. Subset described: CD45RA+ positively selected. The receptors were sampled from a man aged 18 to 30 in good health.

The chain joins TRBV10-3 to TRBJ1-1; weak D call: TRBD1 (6 bases). In germline, CDR1 is ENHRY, CDR2 SYGVKD. This CDR3 is 13 amino acids long. Trimming removed 3 bases from V and 11 bases from J, with 16 bases in between. This CDR3 is CAISESGAVEAFF. The CDR3 DNA reads as TGTGCCATCAGTGAATCAGGGGCGGTAGAGGCTTTCTTT.

V and J are TRBV30 and TRBJ2-2, with D hard to call. The CDR3 consists of 15 residues. CDR1 and CDR2 (germline): GTSNPN, SVGIG (reference sequence). V dropped 0 bases and J dropped 0 bases, with 8 bases sitting between them. The CDR3 loop is CAWSVQITNTGELFF. The CDR3 bases are TGTGCCTGGAGTGTACAGATAACGAACACCGGGGAGCTGTTTTTT.

This chain links TRBV10-2 with TRBJ2-4, with D uncertain. Germline CDR1 and CDR2: WSHSY and SAAADI. The CDR3 consists of 13 residues. Trimming took off 2 bases at V and 0 bases at J, with 2 bases between the two ends. As DNA, the CDR3 is TGCGCCAGCAGTGAGCTAGCCAAAAACATTCAGTACTTC. It encodes CASSELAKNIQYF.

This chain joins TRBV5-4 and TRBJ2-5; maybe TRBD1 (5 bases). Germline assignment: CDR1 SGHNT and CDR2 YYREEE (reference sequence). V lost 3 bases and J 0 bases, leaving 15 bases between the germline ends. The CDR3 loop spans 16 amino acids. The CDR3 DNA sequence: TGTGCCAGCAGCTCCGGTGGACACCCGTACCAAGAGACCCAGTACTTC. This gives the protein CASSSGGHPYQETQYF.

V is TRBV13 and J is TRBJ2-6, with TRBD2 matching 8 bases. V trimming: 5 bases; J trimming: 0 bases; junction bases outside the gene matches: 3. Germline lookup yields CDR1 PRHDT and CDR2 FYEKMQ (reference sequence). This CDR3 has 16 residues. The CDR3 reads CASSPRGGSGANVLTF. Written as DNA, the CDR3 is TGTGCCAGCAGCCCCCGGGGGGGCTCTGGGGCCAACGTCCTGACTTTC.